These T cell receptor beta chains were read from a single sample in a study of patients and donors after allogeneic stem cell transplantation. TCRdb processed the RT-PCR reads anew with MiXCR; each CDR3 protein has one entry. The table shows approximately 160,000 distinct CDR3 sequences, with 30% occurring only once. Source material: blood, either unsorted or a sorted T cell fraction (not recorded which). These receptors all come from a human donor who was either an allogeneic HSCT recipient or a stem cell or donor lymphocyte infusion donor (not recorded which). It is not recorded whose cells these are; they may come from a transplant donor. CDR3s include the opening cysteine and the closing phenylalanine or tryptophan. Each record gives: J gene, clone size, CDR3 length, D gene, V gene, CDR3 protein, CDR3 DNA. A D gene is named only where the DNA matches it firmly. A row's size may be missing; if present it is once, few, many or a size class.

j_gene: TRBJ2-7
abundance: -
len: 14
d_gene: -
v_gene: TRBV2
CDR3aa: CASMPRQGSYEQYF
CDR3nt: TGTGCCAGCATGCCTAGGCAGGGCTCCTACGAGCAGTACTTC

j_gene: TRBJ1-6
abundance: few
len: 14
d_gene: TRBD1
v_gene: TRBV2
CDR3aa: CASSSRTGGSPLHF
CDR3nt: TGTGCCAGCAGTTCAAGGACAGGCGGCTCACCCCTCCACTTT

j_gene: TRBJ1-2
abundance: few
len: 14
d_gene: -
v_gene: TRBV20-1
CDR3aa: CSARLTGQGLGYTF
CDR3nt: TGCAGTGCTAGGCTGACAGGCCAGGGGCTTGGCTACACCTTC

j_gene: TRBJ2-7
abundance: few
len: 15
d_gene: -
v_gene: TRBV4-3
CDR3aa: CASSRLAQSSYEQYF
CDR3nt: TGCGCCAGCAGCCGTCTCGCACAGTCTTCCTACGAGCAGTACTTC

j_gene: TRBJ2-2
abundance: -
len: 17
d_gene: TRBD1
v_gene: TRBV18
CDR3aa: CASSPVLQGRDTGELFF
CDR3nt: TGTGCCAGCTCACCAGTTTTACAGGGGAGAGACACCGGGGAGCTGTTTTTT

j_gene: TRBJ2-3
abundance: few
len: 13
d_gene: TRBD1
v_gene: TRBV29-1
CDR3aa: CSGDSPSTDTQYF
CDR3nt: TGCAGCGGGGACAGCCCTAGCACAGATACGCAGTATTTT

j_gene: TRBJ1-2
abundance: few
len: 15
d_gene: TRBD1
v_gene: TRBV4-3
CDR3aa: CASSPNAGTADGYTF
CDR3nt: TGCGCCAGCAGCCCTAATGCCGGGACAGCGGACGGCTACACCTTC

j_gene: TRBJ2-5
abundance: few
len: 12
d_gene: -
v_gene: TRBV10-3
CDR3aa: CAISESEETQYF
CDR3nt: TGTGCCATCAGTGAGTCGGAAGAGACCCAGTACTTC

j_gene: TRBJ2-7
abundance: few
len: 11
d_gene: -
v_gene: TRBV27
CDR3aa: CASRGLYEQYF
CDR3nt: TGTGCCAGCAGGGGTCTCTACGAGCAGTACTTC

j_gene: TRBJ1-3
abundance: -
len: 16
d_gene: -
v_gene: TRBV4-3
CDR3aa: CASSQDGWMPANTIYF
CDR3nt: TGCGCCAGCAGCCAAGATGGTTGGATGCCAGCAAACACCATATATTTT

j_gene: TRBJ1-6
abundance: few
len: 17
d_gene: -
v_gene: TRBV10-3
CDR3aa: CAISEGTNGPYNSPLHF
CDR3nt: TGTGCCATCAGTGAAGGAACGAACGGCCCCTATAATTCACCCCTCCACTTT

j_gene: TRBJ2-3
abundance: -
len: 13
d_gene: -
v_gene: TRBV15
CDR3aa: CATKPLPTDTQYF
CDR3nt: TGTGCCACCAAGCCCCTACCCACAGATACGCAGTATTTT

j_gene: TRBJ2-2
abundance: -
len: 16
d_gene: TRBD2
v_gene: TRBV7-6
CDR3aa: CASSSWAGGDTGELFF
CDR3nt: TGTGCCAGCAGCTCCTGGGCGGGAGGTGACACCGGGGAGCTGTTTTTT

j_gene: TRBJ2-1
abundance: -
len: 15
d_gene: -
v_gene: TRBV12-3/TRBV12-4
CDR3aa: CASSPFSGSYNEQFF
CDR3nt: TGTGCCAGCAGTCCTTTTAGCGGTTCCTACAATGAGCAGTTCTTC

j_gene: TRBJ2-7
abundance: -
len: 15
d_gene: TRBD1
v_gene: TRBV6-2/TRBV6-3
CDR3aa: CASSATGGAVYEQYF
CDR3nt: TGTGCCAGCAGTGCAACAGGGGGCGCGGTGTACGAGCAGTACTTC

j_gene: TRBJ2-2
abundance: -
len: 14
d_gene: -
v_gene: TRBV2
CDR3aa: CASSLAGDAGELFF
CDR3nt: TGTGCCAGCAGTTTAGCAGGGGATGCCGGGGAGCTGTTTTTT

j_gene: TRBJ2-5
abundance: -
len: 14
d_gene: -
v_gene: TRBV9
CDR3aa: CASSATSRGETQYF
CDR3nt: TGTGCCAGCAGCGCGACTAGTAGGGGAGAGACCCAGTACTTC

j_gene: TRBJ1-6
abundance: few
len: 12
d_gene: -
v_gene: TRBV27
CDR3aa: CASSSPSSPLHF
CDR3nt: TGTGCCAGCAGTTCCCCTTCGTCACCCCTCCACTTT

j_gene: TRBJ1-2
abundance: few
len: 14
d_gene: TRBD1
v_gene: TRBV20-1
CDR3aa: CSARGQGSTYGYTF
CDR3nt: TGCAGTGCTAGAGGACAGGGGAGTACCTATGGCTACACCTTC

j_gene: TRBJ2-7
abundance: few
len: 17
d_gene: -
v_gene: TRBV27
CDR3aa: CASSLSWQALEKYEQYF
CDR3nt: TGTGCCAGCAGTTTATCATGGCAGGCCCTGGAGAAATACGAGCAGTACTTC

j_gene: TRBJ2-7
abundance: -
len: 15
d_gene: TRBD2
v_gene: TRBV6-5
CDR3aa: CASSYSGGRAYEQYF
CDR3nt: TGTGCCAGCAGTTACTCGGGCGGGAGGGCCTACGAGCAGTACTTC

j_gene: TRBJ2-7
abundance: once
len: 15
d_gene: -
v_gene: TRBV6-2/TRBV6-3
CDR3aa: CASSYRGRSSYEQYF
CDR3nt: TGTGCCAGCAGTTACCGGGGGCGTAGCTCCTACGAGCAGTACTTC

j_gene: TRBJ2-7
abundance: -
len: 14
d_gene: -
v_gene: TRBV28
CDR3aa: CASARGNPPYEQYF
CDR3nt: TGTGCCAGCGCAAGGGGGAATCCCCCCTACGAGCAGTACTTC

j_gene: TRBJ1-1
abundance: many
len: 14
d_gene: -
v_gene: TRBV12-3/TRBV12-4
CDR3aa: CASSLWSENTEAFF
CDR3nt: TGTGCCAGCAGTTTATGGAGCGAGAACACTGAAGCTTTCTTT

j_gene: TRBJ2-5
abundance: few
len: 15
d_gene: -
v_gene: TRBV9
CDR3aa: CASSPRTAPKETQYF
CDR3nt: TGTGCCAGCAGCCCACGGACTGCACCTAAAGAGACCCAGTACTTC

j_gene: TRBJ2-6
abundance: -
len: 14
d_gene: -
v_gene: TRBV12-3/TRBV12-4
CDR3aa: CASTFSSGANVLTF
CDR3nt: TGTGCCAGCACCTTCAGCTCTGGGGCCAACGTCCTGACTTTC

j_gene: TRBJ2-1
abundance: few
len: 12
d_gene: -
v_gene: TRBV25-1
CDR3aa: CASSNQGPEQFF
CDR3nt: TGTGCCAGCAGTAATCAGGGCCCTGAGCAGTTCTTC

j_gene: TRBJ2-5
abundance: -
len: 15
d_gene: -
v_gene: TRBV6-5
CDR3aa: CASSYSSRGEETQYF
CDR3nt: TGTGCCAGCAGTTACTCGAGTAGGGGAGAAGAGACCCAGTACTTC

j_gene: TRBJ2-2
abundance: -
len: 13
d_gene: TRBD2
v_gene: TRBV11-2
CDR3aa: CASSPRGAGELFF
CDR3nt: TGTGCCAGCAGCCCCCGGGGGGCCGGGGAGCTGTTTTTT

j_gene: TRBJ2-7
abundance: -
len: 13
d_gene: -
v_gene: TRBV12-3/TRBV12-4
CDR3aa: CASSLTGSYEQYF
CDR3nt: TGTGCCAGCAGTCTAACAGGGTCCTACGAGCAGTACTTC

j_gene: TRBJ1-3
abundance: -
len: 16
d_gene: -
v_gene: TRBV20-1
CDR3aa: CSARVGNTHSGNTIYF
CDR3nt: TGCAGTGCTAGAGTGGGGAACACTCACTCTGGAAACACCATATATTTT

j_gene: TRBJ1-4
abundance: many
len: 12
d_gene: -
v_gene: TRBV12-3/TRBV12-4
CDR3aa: CASSFVREKLFF
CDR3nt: TGTGCCAGCAGTTTCGTCCGGGAAAAACTGTTTTTT

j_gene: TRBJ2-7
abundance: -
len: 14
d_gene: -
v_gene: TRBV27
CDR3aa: CASSGHSGPYEQYF
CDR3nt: TGTGCCAGCAGTGGGCATAGCGGCCCCTACGAGCAGTACTTC

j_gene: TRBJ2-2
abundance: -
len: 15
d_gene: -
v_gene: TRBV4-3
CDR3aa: CASSQGAGTTGELFF
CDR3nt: TGCGCCAGCAGCCAAGGGGCAGGGACCACCGGGGAGCTGTTTTTT

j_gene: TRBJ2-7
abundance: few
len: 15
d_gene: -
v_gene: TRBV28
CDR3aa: CASSLFGGPVYEQYF
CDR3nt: TGTGCCAGCAGTTTATTTGGGGGACCCGTTTACGAGCAGTACTTC

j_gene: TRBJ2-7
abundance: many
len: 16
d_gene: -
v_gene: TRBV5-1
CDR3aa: CASSFSATVEVNEQYF
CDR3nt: TGCGCCAGCAGCTTCTCAGCAACCGTGGAGGTAAACGAGCAGTACTTC

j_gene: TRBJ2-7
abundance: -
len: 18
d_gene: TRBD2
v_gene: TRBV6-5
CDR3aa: CASSYSGGRTSGTYEQYF
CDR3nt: TGTGCCAGCAGTTACTCGGGGGGTAGGACTAGCGGTACCTACGAGCAGTACTTC

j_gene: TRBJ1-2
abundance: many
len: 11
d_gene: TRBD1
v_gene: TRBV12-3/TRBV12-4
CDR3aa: CASMGTGGYTF
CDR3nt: TGTGCCAGCATGGGGACAGGGGGCTACACCTTC

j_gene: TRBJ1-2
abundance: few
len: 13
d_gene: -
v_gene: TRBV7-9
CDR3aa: CASSLDTGYGYTF
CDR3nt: TGTGCCAGCAGCTTAGACACAGGGTATGGCTACACCTTC

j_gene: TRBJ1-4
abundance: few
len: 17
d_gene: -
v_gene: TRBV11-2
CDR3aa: CASSLLGGTKFHEKLFF
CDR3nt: TGTGCCAGCAGCCTCTTAGGCGGCACTAAGTTTCATGAAAAACTGTTTTTT

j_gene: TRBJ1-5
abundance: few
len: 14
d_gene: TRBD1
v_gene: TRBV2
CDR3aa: CASNRDSSNQPQHF
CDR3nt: TGTGCCAGCAACCGGGACAGTAGCAATCAGCCCCAGCATTTT

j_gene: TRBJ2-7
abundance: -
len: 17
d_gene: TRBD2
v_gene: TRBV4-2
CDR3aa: CASSPSGLAGVSYEQYF
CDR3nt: TGTGCCAGCAGCCCCTCGGGACTAGCGGGGGTCTCCTACGAGCAGTACTTC

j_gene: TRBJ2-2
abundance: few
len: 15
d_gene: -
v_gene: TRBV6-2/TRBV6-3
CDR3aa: CASSSAGANTGELFF
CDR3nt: TGTGCCAGCAGTAGTGCAGGGGCGAACACCGGGGAGCTGTTTTTT

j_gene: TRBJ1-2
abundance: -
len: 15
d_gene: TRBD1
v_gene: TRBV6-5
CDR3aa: CASSYSTGAPHGYTF
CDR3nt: TGTGCCAGCAGTTACAGCACAGGGGCCCCCCATGGCTACACCTTC

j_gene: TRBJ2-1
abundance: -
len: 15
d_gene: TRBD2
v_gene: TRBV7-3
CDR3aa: CASSPSGGTYNEQFF
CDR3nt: TGTGCCAGCAGTCCTAGCGGGGGCACCTACAATGAGCAGTTCTTC

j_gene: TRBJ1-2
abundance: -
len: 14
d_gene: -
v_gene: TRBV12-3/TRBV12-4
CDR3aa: CASSPGTPTYGYTF
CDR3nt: TGTGCCAGCAGTCCCGGGACCCCTACATATGGCTACACCTTC

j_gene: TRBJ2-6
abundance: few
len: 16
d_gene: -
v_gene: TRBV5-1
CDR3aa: CASMRRQRSGANVLTF
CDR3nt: TGCGCCAGCATGCGAAGACAGCGCTCTGGGGCCAACGTCCTGACTTTC

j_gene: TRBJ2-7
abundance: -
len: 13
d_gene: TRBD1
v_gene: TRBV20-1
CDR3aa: CSARDQGQREQYF
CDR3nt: TGCAGTGCTAGAGATCAGGGACAGAGGGAGCAGTACTTC

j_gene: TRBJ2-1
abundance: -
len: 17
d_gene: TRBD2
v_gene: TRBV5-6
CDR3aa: CASSPRASGRRYNEQFF
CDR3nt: TGTGCCAGCAGCCCTCGGGCTAGCGGGAGGAGATACAATGAGCAGTTCTTC